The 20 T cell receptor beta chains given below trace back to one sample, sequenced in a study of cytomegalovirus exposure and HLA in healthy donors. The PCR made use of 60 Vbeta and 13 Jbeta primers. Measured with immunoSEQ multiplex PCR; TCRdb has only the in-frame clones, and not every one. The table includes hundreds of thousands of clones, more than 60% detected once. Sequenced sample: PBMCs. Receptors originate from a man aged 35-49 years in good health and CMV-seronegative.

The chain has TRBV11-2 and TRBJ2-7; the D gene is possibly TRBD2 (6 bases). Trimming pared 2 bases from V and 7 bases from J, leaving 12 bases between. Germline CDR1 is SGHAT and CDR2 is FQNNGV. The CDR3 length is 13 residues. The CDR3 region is CASSLIQSGEQYF. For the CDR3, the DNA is TGTGCCAGCAGCTTAATTCAGAGCGGGGAGCAGTACTTC. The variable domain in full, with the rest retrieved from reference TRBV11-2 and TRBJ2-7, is EAGVAQSPRYKIIEKRQSVAFWCNPISGHATLYWYQQILGQGPKLLIQFQNNGVVDDSQLPKDRFSAERLKGVDSTLKIQPAKLEDSAVYLCASSLIQSGEQYFGPGTRLTVT.

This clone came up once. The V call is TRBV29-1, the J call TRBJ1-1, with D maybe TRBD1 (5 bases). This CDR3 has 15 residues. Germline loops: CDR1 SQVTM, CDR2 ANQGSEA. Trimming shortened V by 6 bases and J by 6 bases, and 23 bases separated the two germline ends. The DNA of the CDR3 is TGCAGCGTAACAGGCGCCCTTAACGAAGGGGCTGAAGCTTTCTTT. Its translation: CSVTGALNEGAEAFF.

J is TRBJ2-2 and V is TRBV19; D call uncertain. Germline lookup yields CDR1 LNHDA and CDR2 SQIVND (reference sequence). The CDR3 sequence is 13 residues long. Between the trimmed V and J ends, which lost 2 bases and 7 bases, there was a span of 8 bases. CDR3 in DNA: TGTGCCAGTAGTATACTCCCGGGCGGGGAGCTGTTTTTT. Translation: CASSILPGGELFF.

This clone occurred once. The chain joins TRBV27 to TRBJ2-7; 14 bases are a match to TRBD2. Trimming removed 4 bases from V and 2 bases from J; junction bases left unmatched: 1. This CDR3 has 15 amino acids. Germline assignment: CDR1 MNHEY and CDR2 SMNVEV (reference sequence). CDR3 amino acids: CASSWTSGRPYEQYF. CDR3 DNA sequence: TGTGCCAGCAGTTGGACTAGCGGGAGGCCCTACGAGCAGTACTTC.

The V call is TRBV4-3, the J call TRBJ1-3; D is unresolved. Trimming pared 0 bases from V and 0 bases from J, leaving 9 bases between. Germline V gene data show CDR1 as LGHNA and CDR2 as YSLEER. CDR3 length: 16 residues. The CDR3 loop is CASSQEGSGSGNTIYF. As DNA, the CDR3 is TGCGCCAGCAGCCAAGAAGGCAGCGGCTCTGGAAACACCATATATTTT.

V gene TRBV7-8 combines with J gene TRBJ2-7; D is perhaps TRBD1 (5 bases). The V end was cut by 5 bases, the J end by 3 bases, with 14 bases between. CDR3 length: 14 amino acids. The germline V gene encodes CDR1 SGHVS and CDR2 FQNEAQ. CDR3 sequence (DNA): TGTGCCAGCAGCCTAAGGGGTGGCGGCTACGAGCAGTACTTC. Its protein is CASSLRGGGYEQYF.

The CDR3 DNA reads TGTGCCAGCAGTTACGTGCAGGATTCCGAGCAGTACTTC. Amino acid sequence: CASSYVQDSEQYF. The chain is built from TRBV6-5 and TRBJ2-7; D unclear. CDR3 size: 13 residues. V lost 2 bases and J lost 6, with 11 bases in between. The germline gives CDR1 MNHEY, CDR2 SVGAGI.

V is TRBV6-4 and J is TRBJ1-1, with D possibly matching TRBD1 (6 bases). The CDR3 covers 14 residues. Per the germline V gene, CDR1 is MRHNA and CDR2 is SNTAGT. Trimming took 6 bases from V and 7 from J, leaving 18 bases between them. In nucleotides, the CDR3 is TGTGCCAGCAGGTACAGGTCGAGGGGGAATGAAGCTTTCTTT. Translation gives CASRYRSRGNEAFF.

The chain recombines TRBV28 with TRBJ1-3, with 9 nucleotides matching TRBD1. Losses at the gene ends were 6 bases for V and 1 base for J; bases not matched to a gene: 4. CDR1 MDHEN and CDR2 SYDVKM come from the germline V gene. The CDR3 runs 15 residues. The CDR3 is CASRGQGVSGNTIYF. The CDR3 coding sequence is TGTGCCAGCAGGGGACAGGGAGTTTCTGGAAACACCATATATTTT.

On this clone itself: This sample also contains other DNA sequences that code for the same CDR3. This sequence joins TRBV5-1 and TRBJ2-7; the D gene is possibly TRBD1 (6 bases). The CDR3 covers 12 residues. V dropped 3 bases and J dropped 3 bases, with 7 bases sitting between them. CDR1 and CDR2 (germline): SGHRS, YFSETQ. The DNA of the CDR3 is TGCGCCAGCAGCTCGGACAGCTACGAGCAGTACTTC. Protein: CASSSDSYEQYF.

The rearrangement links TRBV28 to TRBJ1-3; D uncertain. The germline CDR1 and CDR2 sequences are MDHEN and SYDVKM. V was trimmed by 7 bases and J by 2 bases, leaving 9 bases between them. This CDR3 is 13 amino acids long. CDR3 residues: CASMTFAGNTIYF. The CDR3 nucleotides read TGTGCCAGCATGACTTTCGCTGGAAACACCATATATTTT.

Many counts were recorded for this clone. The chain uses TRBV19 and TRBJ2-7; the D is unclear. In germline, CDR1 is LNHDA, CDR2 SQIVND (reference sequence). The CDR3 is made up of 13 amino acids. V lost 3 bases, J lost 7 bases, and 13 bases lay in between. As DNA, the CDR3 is TGTGCCAGTAGTATGTTCAGTGCTAGTGAGCAGTACTTC. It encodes CASSMFSASEQYF.

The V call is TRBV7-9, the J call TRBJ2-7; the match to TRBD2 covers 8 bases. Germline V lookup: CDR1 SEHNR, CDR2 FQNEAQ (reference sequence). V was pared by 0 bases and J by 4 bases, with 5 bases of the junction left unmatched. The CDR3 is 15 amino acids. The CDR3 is CASSLAQASGYEQYF. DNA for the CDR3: TGTGCCAGCAGCTTAGCGCAAGCTAGCGGGTACGAGCAGTACTTC.

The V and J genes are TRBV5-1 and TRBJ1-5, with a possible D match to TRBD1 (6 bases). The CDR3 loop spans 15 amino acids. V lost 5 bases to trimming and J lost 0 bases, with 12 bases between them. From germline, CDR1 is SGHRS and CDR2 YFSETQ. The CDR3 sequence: CASRITGNSNQPQHF. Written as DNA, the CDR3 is TGCGCCAGCAGAATTACAGGGAATAGCAATCAGCCCCAGCATTTT.

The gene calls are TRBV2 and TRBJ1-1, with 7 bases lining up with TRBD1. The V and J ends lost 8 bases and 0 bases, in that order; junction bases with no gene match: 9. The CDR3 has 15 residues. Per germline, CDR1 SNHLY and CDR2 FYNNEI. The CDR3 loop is CASATTGFMNTEAFF. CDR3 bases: TGTGCCAGCGCGACGACAGGGTTCATGAACACTGAAGCTTTCTTT.

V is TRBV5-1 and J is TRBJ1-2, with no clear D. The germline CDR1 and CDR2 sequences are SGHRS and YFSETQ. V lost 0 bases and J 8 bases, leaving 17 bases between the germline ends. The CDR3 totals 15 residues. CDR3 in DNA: TGCGCCAGCAGCTTGGAGGCCAGCGGTTCGAGGGGCTACACCTTC. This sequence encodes CASSLEASGSRGYTF.

In DNA, the CDR3 is TGTGCCTTCCGGGGACTCGCGGGGCCATACAATGAGCAGTTCTTC. Translating gives CAFRGLAGPYNEQFF. The chain uses TRBV30 and TRBJ2-1; D might be TRBD2 (6 bases). V was trimmed by 7 bases and J by 4 bases, leaving 20 bases between them. Germline CDR1 and CDR2: GTSNPN and SVGIG (reference sequence). The CDR3 length is 15 residues.

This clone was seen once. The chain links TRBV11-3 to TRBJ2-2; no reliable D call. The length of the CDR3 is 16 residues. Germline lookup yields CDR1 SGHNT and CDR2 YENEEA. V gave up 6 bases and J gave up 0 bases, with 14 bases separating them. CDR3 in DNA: TGTGCCAGCAGGAAACAACAGAGTACGAACACCGGGGAGCTGTTTTTT. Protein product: CASRKQQSTNTGELFF.

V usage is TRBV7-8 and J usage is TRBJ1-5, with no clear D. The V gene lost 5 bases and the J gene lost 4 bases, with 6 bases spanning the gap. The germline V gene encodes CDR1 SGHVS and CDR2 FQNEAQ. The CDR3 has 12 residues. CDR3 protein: CASSPPNQPQHF. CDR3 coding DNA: TGTGCCAGCAGCCCCCCGAATCAGCCCCAGCATTTT. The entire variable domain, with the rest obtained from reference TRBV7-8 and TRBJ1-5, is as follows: GAGVSQSPRYKVAKRGQDVALRCDPISGHVSLFWYQQALGQGPEFLTYFQNEAQLDKSGLPSDRFFAERPEGSVSTLKIQRTQQEDSAVYLCASSPPNQPQHFGDGTRLSIL.

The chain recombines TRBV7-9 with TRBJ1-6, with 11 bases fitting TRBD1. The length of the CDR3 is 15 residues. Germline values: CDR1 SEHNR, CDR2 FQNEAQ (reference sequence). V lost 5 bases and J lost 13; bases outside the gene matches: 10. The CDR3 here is CASSRRTGGFNPLHF. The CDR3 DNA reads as TGTGCCAGCAGCCGCCGGACAGGGGGCTTCAATCCCCTCCACTTT.